The 2 T cell receptor beta chains given below trace back to one sample, sequenced in a study of blood T cell repertoires in COVID-19. Only in-frame clones appear in the TCRdb table, and some are missing; sequencing was by immunoSEQ multiplex PCR. The data hold 55,000 to 75,000 clones, with roughly 84% observed a single time. Sequencing was done on a sample of peripheral blood. Receptors originate from a man aged 55 to 69 with COVID-19, enrolled during active disease.

This clone was seen once. The rearrangement uses TRBV30 and TRBJ1-6; 9 bases map to TRBD1. V trimming: 4 bases; J trimming: 7 bases; junction bases outside the gene matches: 8. Germline V gene sequence: CDR1 GTSNPN, CDR2 SVGIG (reference sequence). This CDR3 has 15 residues. CDR3 residues: CAWTLETGGNSPLHF. The CDR3 coding sequence is TGTGCCTGGACTCTCGAGACAGGGGGAAATTCACCCCTCCACTTT. Based on the CDR3 plus reference TRBV30 and TRBJ1-6, the full variable domain is SQTIHQWPATLVQPVGSPLSLECTVEGTSNPNLYWYRQAAGRGLQLLFYSVGIGQISSEVPQNLSASRPQDRQFILSSKKLLLSDSGFYLCAWTLETGGNSPLHFGNGTRLTVT.

This clone was detected only a few times. The J gene is TRBJ2-7, the V gene TRBV30; a possible D gene is TRBD1 (6 bases). Germline CDR1 GTSNPN, CDR2 SVGIG (reference sequence). The CDR3 has 17 amino acids. Trimming removed 0 bases at V and 2 bases at J, with 20 bases between. In DNA, the CDR3 is TGTGCCTGGAGTGTATACCTTATGGGGACACCACCCTACGAGCAGTACTTC. Encoded protein: CAWSVYLMGTPPYEQYF.